Many counts were recorded for the clone carrying this T cell receptor beta chain. What it recognizes is unknown. Researchers used 5'RACE with constant-segment primers to make TCR alpha and TCR beta cDNA libraries that carry sample barcodes and UMIs. TCRdb itself ran the 5' RACE reads through MiXCR, one entry per CDR3 protein. Of around 340,000 distinct CDR3 sequences listed, around 15% are singletons. CDR1 and CDR2 (germline): DFQATT, SNEGSKA (reference sequence). Germline trimming cut 7 bases from V and 5 bases from J; bases unmatched to any gene: 6. The CDR3 loop spans 13 amino acids. The source of the sample is a study of T-cell memory formation after mild COVID-19. Study-level background: TCR clusters were mostly confined to one donor each.

Overall study findings and caveats: There were some responding clones in pre-infection memory, which suggested that cross-reactive memory had joined. Researchers report contracting CD4+ clones mostly in CM and EM, with CD8+ clones in EMRA.

Sequencing was performed on PBMCs or a T cell subset sorted from them (not recorded which). This receptor was identified in a man between 18 and 35 years old who had mild COVID-19 (a few samples of this study predate the infection). Cell type and time point are not known. V is TRBV20-1 and J is TRBJ1-4; 8 nucleotides line up with TRBD1. The CDR3 sequence is CSGVRDRNEKLFF. The CDR3 DNA sequence: TGCAGTGGGGTCCGGGACAGGAATGAAAAACTGTTTTTT.